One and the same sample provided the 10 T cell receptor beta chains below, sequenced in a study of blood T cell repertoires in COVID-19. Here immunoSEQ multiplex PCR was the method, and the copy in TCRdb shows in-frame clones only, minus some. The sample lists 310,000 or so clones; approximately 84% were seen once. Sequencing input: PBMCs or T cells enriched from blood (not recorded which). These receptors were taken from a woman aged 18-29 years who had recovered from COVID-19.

This CDR3 reads CASSSDTLGTEAFF. CDR3 nucleotides: TGTGCCAGCAGCTCGGACACGTTAGGCACTGAAGCTTTCTTT. The chain carries TRBV5-6 and TRBJ1-1; D perhaps matches TRBD1 (5 bases). CDR1 is SGHDT and CDR2 is YYEEEE in the germline V gene. The V end lost 3 bases, the J end lost 4 bases, and 13 bases lay between the germline ends. This CDR3 is built from 14 residues.

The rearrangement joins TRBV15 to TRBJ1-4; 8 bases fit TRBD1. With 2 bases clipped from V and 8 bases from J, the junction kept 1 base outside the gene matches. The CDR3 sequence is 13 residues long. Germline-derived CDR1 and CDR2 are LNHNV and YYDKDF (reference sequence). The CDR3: CATSRQGAEKLFF. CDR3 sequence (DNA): TGTGCCACCAGCAGACAGGGGGCGGAAAAACTGTTTTTT.

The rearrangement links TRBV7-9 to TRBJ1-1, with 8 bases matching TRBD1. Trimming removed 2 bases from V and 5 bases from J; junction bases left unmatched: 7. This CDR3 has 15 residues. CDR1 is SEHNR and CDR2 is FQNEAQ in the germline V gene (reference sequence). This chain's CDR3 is CASSLKTGEETEAFF. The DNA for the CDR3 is TGTGCCAGCAGCTTAAAGACAGGGGAGGAGACTGAAGCTTTCTTT.

The CDR3 coding sequence is TGTGCCAGCAGCCCCCGGACTAGCAGAGAGACCCAGTACTTC. Translation: CASSPRTSRETQYF. The V and J genes are TRBV3-1 (or the pseudogene TRBV3-2) and TRBJ2-5; 8 bases line up with TRBD2. The germline V gene has CDR1 LGHDT and CDR2 YNNKEL (reference sequence). The CDR3 runs 14 residues. V gave up 4 bases and J gave up 4 bases; unmatched junction bases: 5.

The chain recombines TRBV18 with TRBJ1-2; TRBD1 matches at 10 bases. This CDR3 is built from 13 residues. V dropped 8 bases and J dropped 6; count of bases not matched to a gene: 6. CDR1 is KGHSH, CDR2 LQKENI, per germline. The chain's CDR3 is CASTRQGANGYTF. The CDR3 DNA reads TGTGCCAGCACCAGACAGGGGGCGAATGGCTACACCTTC.

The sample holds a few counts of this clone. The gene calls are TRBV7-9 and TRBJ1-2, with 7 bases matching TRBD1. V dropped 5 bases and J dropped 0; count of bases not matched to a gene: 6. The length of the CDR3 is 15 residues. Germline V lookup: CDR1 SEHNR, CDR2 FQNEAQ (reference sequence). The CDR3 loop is CASSPWTGSNYGYTF. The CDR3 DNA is TGTGCCAGCAGCCCATGGACAGGATCTAACTATGGCTACACCTTC. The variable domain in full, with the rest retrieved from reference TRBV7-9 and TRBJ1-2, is DTGVSQNPRHKITKRGQNVTFRCDPISEHNRLYWYRQTLGQGPEFLTYFQNEAQLEKSRLLSDRFSAERPKGSFSTLEIQRTEQGDSAMYLCASSPWTGSNYGYTFGSGTRLTVV.

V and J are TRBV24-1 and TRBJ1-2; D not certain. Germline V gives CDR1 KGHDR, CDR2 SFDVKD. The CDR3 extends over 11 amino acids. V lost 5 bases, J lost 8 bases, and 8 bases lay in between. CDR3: CATSASEGYTF. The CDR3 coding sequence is TGTGCCACCAGTGCCTCTGAGGGCTACACCTTC.

The CDR3 nucleotides read TGTGCCAGTAAACCCTCGCCCGGGTATGGCTACACCTTC. Translated, it gives CASKPSPGYGYTF. J is TRBJ1-2 and V is TRBV19, with D hard to call. Between the trimmed V and J ends, which lost 7 bases and 5 bases, there was a span of 14 bases. Germline V gene sequence: CDR1 LNHDA, CDR2 SQIVND (reference sequence). This CDR3 has 13 residues.

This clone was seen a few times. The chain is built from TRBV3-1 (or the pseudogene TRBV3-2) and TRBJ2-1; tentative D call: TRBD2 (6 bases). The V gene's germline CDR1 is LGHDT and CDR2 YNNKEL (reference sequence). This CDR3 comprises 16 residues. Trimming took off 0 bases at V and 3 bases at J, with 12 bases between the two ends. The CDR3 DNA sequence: TGTGCCAGCAGCCAAGATGGCCTAGCGCACTACAATGAGCAGTTCTTC. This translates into CASSQDGLAHYNEQFF.

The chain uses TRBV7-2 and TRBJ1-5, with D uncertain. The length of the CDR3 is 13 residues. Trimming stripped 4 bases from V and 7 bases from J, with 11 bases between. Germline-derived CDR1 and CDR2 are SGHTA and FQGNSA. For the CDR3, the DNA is TGTGCCAGCAGCTCGGTACAGATGCAGCCCCAGCATTTT. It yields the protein CASSSVQMQPQHF.